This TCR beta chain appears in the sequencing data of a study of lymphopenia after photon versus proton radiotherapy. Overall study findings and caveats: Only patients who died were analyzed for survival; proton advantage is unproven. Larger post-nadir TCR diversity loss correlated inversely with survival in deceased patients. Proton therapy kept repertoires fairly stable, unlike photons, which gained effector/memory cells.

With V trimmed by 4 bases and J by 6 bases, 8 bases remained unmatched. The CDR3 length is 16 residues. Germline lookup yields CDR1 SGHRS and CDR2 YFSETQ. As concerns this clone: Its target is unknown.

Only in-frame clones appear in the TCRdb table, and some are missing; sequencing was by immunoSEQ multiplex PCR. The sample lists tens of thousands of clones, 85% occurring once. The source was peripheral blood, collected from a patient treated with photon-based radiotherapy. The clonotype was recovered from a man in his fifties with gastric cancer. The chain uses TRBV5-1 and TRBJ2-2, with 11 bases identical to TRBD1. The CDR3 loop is CASSPPDRGRPGELFF. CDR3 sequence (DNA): TGCGCCAGCAGCCCACCGGACAGGGGGCGCCCCGGGGAGCTGTTTTTT.